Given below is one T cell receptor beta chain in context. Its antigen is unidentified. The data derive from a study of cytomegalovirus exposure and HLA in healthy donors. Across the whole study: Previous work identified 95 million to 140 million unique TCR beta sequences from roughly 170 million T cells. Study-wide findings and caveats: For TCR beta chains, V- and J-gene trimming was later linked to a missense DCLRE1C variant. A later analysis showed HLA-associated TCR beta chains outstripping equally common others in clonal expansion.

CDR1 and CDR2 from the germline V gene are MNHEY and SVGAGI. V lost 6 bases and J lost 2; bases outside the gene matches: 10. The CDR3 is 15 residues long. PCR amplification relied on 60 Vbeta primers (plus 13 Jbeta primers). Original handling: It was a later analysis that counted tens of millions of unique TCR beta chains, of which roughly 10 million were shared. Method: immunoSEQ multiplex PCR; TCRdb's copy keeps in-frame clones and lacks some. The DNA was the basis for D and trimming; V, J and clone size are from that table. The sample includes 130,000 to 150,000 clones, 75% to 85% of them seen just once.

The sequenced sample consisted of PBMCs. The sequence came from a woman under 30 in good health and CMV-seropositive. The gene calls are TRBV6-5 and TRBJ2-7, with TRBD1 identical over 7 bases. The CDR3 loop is CASSGTGVRPYEQYF. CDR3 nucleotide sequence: TGTGCCAGCAGCGGAACAGGGGTACGGCCCTACGAGCAGTACTTC.